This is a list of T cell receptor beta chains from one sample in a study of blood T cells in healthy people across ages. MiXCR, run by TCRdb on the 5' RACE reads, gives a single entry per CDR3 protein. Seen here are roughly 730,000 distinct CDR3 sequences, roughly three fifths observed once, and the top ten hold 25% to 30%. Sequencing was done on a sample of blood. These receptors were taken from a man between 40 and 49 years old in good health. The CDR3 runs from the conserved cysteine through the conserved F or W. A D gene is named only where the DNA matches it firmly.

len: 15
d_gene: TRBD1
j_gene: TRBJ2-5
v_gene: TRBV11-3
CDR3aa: CASSPGTGYEETQYF
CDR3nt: TGTGCCAGCAGCCCCGGGACAGGCTATGAAGAGACCCAGTACTTC

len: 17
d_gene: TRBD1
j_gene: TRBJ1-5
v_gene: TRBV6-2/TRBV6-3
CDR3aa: CASSREGQGLLNQPQHF
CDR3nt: TGTGCCAGCTCACGGGAGGGACAGGGACTCCTCAATCAGCCCCAGCATTTT

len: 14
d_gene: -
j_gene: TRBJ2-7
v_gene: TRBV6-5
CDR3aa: CASSRSGNSYEQYF
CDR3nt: TGTGCCAGCAGTCGTTCCGGGAACTCCTACGAGCAGTACTTC

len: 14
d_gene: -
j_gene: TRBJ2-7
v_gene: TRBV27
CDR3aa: CASSAYVGEYEQYF
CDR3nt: TGTGCCAGCAGTGCCTACGTAGGGGAGTACGAGCAGTACTTC

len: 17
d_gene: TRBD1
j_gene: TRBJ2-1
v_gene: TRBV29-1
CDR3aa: CSVSLQGAHSPYYEQFF
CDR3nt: TGCAGCGTTTCATTACAGGGGGCGCACAGTCCATACTATGAGCAGTTCTTC

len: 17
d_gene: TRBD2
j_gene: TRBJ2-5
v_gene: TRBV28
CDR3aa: CASSLVVAGGLQETQYF
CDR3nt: TGTGCCAGCAGTTTAGTTGTAGCGGGAGGGCTACAAGAGACCCAGTACTTC

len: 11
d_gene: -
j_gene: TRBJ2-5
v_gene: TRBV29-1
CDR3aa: CAGSRGGEQYF
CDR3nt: TGCGCCGGAAGTCGGGGAGGTGAGCAGTACTTC

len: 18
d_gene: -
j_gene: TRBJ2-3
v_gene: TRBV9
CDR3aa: CVSSEWGLVTSSTDTQYF
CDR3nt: TGTGTCAGCAGCGAGTGGGGGCTTGTGACGTCCAGCACAGATACGCAGTATTTT

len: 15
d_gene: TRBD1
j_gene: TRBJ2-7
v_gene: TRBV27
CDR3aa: CASSLSLQGDGEQYF
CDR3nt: TGTGCCAGCAGTTTATCGCTACAGGGGGATGGCGAGCAGTACTTC

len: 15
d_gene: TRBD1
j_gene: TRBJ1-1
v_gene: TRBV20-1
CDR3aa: CSASPWDRGNTEAFF
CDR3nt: TGCAGTGCTAGTCCTTGGGACAGGGGGAACACTGAAGCTTTCTTT

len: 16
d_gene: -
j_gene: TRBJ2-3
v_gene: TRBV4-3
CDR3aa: CASSQEFSGLTDTQYF
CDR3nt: TGCGCCAGCAGCCAAGAATTTTCGGGGCTCACAGATACGCAGTATTTT